One sample yielded the 9 T cell receptor beta chains listed below, sequenced in a study of identical twins. TCRdb re-analysed the 5' RACE reads in MiXCR, keeping a single row per CDR3 protein. The sample shows more than 600,000 distinct CDR3 sequences, roughly 18% of them seen only once. Another study also made use of these data, one on T cells expressing NK-cell markers.

The material sequenced was PBMCs. These receptors were collected from a young woman in good health.

This clonotype appeared a few times. This chain joins TRBV30 and TRBJ2-3; 7 nucleotides line up with TRBD2. The CDR3 is 14 residues long. V was clipped by 4 bases and J by 1 base; unmatched bases: 5. Germline loops: CDR1 GTSNPN, CDR2 SVGIG (reference sequence). The CDR3 sequence: CAWNSGLGTDTQYF. CDR3 nucleotides: TGTGCCTGGAATAGCGGGTTGGGCACAGATACGCAGTATTTT.

The chain carries TRBV7-6 and TRBJ2-7, with TRBD1 identical over 9 bases. After removal of 0 bases from V and 4 bases from J, the junction contained 10 bases not matched to a gene. Germline V lookup: CDR1 SGHVS, CDR2 FNYEAQ. There are 17 residues in the CDR3. The CDR3 bases are TGTGCCAGCAGCTTAGCCAGAGGACAGGGGAATTTATACGAGCAGTACTTC. It translates to CASSLARGQGNLYEQYF. The variable domain in full, with the rest retrieved from reference TRBV7-6 and TRBJ2-7, is GAGVSQSPRYKVTKRGQDVALRCDPISGHVSLYWYRQALGQGPEFLTYFNYEAQQDKSGLPNDRFSAERPEGSISTLTIQRTEQRDSAMYRCASSLARGQGNLYEQYFGPGTRLTVT.

This clonotype was observed a handful of times. The chain links TRBV10-3 to TRBJ2-5; D possibly corresponds to TRBD2 (6 bases). The germline V and J ends were trimmed by 0 bases and 4 bases, with 15 bases remaining between them. The CDR3 is made up of 16 amino acids. Germline V CDR1 and CDR2: ENHRY, SYGVKD. CDR3 sequence: CAISESIGAGPETQYF. CDR3 DNA sequence: TGTGCCATCAGTGAGTCGATTGGTGCGGGACCAGAGACCCAGTACTTC.

This chain joins TRBV19 and TRBJ2-1, with D maybe TRBD2 (6 bases). The ends were cut back, 4 bases at V and 6 bases at J, with 13 bases in the middle. This CDR3 is 14 amino acids long. Germline V gene data show CDR1 as LNHDA and CDR2 as SQIVND (reference sequence). The CDR3, as DNA: TGTGCCAGTAGTAACGGGGGAGGCGGCAATGAGCAGTTCTTC. Encoded protein: CASSNGGGGNEQFF.

V is TRBV9 and J is TRBJ2-7; D might be TRBD2 (6 bases). The germline V gene encodes CDR1 SGDLS and CDR2 YYNGEE. This CDR3 spans 13 amino acids. V lost 2 bases and J lost 7, with 13 bases in between. The CDR3 DNA is TGTGCCAGCAGCGTTCTCGGGGCGGGGGAGCAGTACTTC. Protein product: CASSVLGAGEQYF. Using reference TRBV9 and TRBJ2-7 for the parts outside the CDR3, the full variable domain is DSGVTQTPKHLITATGQRVTLRCSPRSGDLSVYWYQQSLDQGLQFLIQYYNGEERAKGNILERFSAQQFPDLHSELNLSSLELGDSALYFCASSVLGAGEQYFGPGTRLTVT.

This clonotype was observed a handful of times. Sequence at one end of the junction differs from germline and may be a read error. J is TRBJ2-5 and V is TRBV6-6, with D perhaps TRBD1 (5 bases). The germline CDR1 and CDR2 sequences are MNHNY and SVGAGI (reference sequence). The CDR3 extends over 11 amino acids. The DNA of the CDR3 is TGTGCCAGCAGTTACTCTGTACAGGTGAACTTC. Translated, it gives CASSYSVQVNF.

This clonotype was recorded a few times. The CDR3, as DNA: TGTGCCAGCAGTGGCCCTTGGGCAGATACGCAGTATTTT. It encodes CASSGPWADTQYF. The J gene is TRBJ2-3, the V gene TRBV25-1, with D unclear. CDR3 length: 13 amino acids. Germline CDR1 MGHDK, CDR2 SYGVNS. Trimming left V 4 bases short and J 4 bases short, with 9 bases between.

The chain joins TRBV6-2 or TRBV6-3 to TRBJ2-7; 13 nucleotides match TRBD2. Germline CDR1 reads MNHEY; CDR2 reads SVGEGT. The CDR3 totals 17 residues. The ends lost 6 bases at V and 4 bases at J; junction bases unmatched: 12. CDR3 bases: TGTGCCAGCAGACGGACTAGCGGGAGTAGTTTTTCTTACGAGCAGTACTTC. Translation gives CASRRTSGSSFSYEQYF.

The gene calls are TRBV6-1 and TRBJ2-7; D remains ambiguous. The CDR3 length is 14 residues. CDR1 and CDR2 from the germline V gene are MNHNS and SASEGT. Trimming shortened V by 8 bases and J by 0 bases, and 14 bases separated the two germline ends. The CDR3 region has the DNA TGTGCCAGCCAACCGGGTCTCAGCTCCTACGAGCAGTACTTC. Its protein is CASQPGLSSYEQYF.